The 27 T cell receptor beta chains listed next were all sequenced from one sample in a study of blood T cell repertoires in COVID-19. Only in-frame clones appear in the TCRdb table, and some are missing; sequencing was by immunoSEQ multiplex PCR. The data contain approximately 50,000 clones, roughly 83% of them singletons. The sequenced material came from peripheral blood. The receptor source for this set is a man aged 65-85 years with active COVID-19.

V and J are TRBV5-5 and TRBJ2-3; 11 nucleotides align to TRBD2. Germline CDR1 SGHKS, CDR2 YYEKEE (reference sequence). This CDR3 spans 14 amino acids. J was trimmed by 5 bases and V by 6 bases; bases with no gene match: 5. The DNA for the CDR3 is TGTGCCAGCAACTTAGCGGGAGGGAAAGATACGCAGTATTTT. As protein: CASNLAGGKDTQYF.

There are a few counts of this clone. V gene TRBV7-2 combines with J gene TRBJ2-2; D gene ambiguous. V shed 2 bases and J shed 3 bases, with 7 bases lying between them. Per germline, CDR1 SGHTA and CDR2 FQGNSA. This CDR3 region has 14 residues. CDR3 protein: CASSLFWHTGELFF. CDR3 DNA: TGTGCCAGCAGCTTATTCTGGCACACCGGGGAGCTGTTTTTT.

With respect to this clone: An end of the junction does not agree with germline; a read error may underlie this. Other DNA sequences in this specimen translate into the identical CDR3. This chain uses TRBV7-3 with TRBJ1-1; 9 positions agree with TRBD1. Per the germline V gene, CDR1 is SGHTA and CDR2 is FQGTGA. CDR3 length: 15 residues. CDR3 sequence reads: CASSSGQGRNTEAFF. The CDR3 DNA reads TGTGCCAGCAGCTCAGGACAGGGGCGGAACACTGAAGCTTTTTTT.

V gene TRBV7-3 combines with J gene TRBJ2-2; 9 nucleotides agree with TRBD1. V lost 0 bases to trimming and J lost 6 bases; unmatched junction nucleotides: 8. CDR1 SGHTA and CDR2 FQGTGA come from the germline V gene. CDR3 length equals 17 residues. The DNA for the CDR3 is TGTGCCAGCAGCTTAACAGGCCCGGGACAGGGTTCCGGGGAGCTGTTTTTT. Amino acid sequence: CASSLTGPGQGSGELFF.

The rearrangement links TRBV5-5 to TRBJ2-1, with D possibly matching TRBD2 (5 bases). CDR3 length: 15 amino acids. Germline V gene sequence: CDR1 SGHKS, CDR2 YYEKEE (reference sequence). The V and J ends lost 0 bases and 3 bases respectively, with 10 bases between them. In nucleotides, the CDR3 is TGTGCCAGCAGCTTGGCCCACAGCGGCTACAATGAGCAGTTCTTC. This codes for CASSLAHSGYNEQFF.

The rearrangement joins TRBV15 to TRBJ1-1; TRBD1 might be the D (6 bases). CDR3 length: 13 amino acids. Looked up from germline, CDR1 is LNHNV and CDR2 is YYDKDF (reference sequence). Between the trimmed V and J ends, which lost 5 bases and 6 bases, there was a span of 13 bases. CDR3 residues: CATSYPGAAEAFF. DNA for the CDR3: TGTGCCACCAGCTACCCAGGGGCGGCTGAAGCTTTCTTT. The variable domain in full, completed from reference TRBV15 and TRBJ1-1, reads DAMVIQNPRYQVTQFGKPVTLSCSQTLNHNVMYWYQQKSSQAPKLLFHYYDKDFNNEADTPDNFQSRRPNTSFCFLDIRSPGLGDTAMYLCATSYPGAAEAFFGQGTRLTVV.

In this sample, this clone turned up once. This chain connects TRBV29-1 to TRBJ2-1; 11 bases match TRBD2. Germline CDR1 is SQVTM and CDR2 is ANQGSEA. CDR3 length equals 15 residues. J was trimmed by 9 bases and V by 0 bases; bases with no gene match: 7. CDR3 in amino acids: CSVEDAASGRSEQFF. CDR3 coding DNA: TGCAGCGTTGAAGATGCGGCTAGCGGGAGGTCTGAGCAGTTCTTC.

This sequence joins TRBV6-5 and TRBJ2-1; perhaps TRBD2 as D (5 bases). The CDR3 loop spans 16 amino acids. V was cut by 0 bases and J by 4 bases, with 13 bases left in between. CDR1 is MNHEY, CDR2 SVGAGI, per germline. CDR3 protein: CASSYSSGGGYNEQFF. As DNA, the CDR3 is TGTGCCAGCAGTTACTCCAGCGGAGGCGGTTACAATGAGCAGTTCTTC.

CDR3 amino acids: CASEGDVTEAFF. CDR3 coding DNA: TGTGCCAGTGAGGGGGATGTCACTGAAGCTTTCTTT. The rearrangement links TRBV19 to TRBJ1-1; a possible D gene is TRBD1 (6 bases). Germline V CDR1 and CDR2: LNHDA, SQIVND (reference sequence). V lost 8 bases to trimming and J lost 4 bases, with 11 bases between them. The CDR3 extends over 12 amino acids. Filled out from reference TRBV19 and TRBJ1-1, the complete variable domain reads DGGITQSPKYLFRKEGQNVTLSCEQNLNHDAMYWYRQDPGQGLRLIYYSQIVNDFQKGDIAEGYSVSREKKESFPLTVTSAQKNPTAFYLCASEGDVTEAFFGQGTRLTVV.

The chain joins TRBV7-2 to TRBJ1-5, with TRBD1 as a possible D gene (5 bases). Germline V gene lookup returns CDR1 SGHTA and CDR2 FQGNSA. V was trimmed by 2 bases and J by 7 bases, leaving 15 bases between them. The CDR3 covers 15 residues. The CDR3: CASSLSSTGQQPQHF. The CDR3 DNA reads as TGTGCCAGCAGCTTAAGTTCTACAGGCCAACAGCCCCAGCATTTT.

V gene TRBV7-9 combines with J gene TRBJ2-1, with TRBD2 matching 7 bases. V lost 7 bases to trimming and J lost 5 bases; unmatched junction nucleotides: 14. Looked up from germline, CDR1 is SEHNR and CDR2 is FQNEAQ (reference sequence). CDR3 size: 16 residues. The CDR3 region has the DNA TGTGCCAGCACCCCCTTGGCACTAGCGAAAAACAATGAGCAGTTCTTC. Its translation is CASTPLALAKNNEQFF.

This clone showed up just once. The chain has TRBV5-5 and TRBJ1-4; 8 nucleotides line up with TRBD1. V gave up 0 bases and J gave up 7 bases; unmatched junction bases: 5. This CDR3 contains 15 residues. The germline V gene has CDR1 SGHKS and CDR2 YYEKEE (reference sequence). The CDR3 is CASSLAMTGVEKLFF. The CDR3 DNA is TGTGCCAGCAGCTTGGCCATGACAGGGGTTGAAAAACTGTTTTTT.

The genes are TRBV11-1 and TRBJ1-1, with a weak D call TRBD1 (5 bases). The CDR3 extends over 14 amino acids. Trimming removed 0 bases from V and 0 bases from J, with 5 bases in between. Germline V lookup: CDR1 SGHAT, CDR2 FQDESV (reference sequence). Here the CDR3 DNA reads TGTGCCAGCAGCTTAGCACAGGTGAACACTGAAGCTTTCTTT. Its protein product is CASSLAQVNTEAFF.

J is TRBJ1-4 and V is TRBV5-5; no clear D gene. With 5 bases removed from V and 3 bases from J, the gap between germline ends came to 17 bases. The CDR3 totals 16 residues. The germline V gene encodes CDR1 SGHKS and CDR2 YYEKEE (reference sequence). For the CDR3, the DNA is TGTGCCAGCAGTCGATTAAACAGCTTATCTAATGAAAAACTGTTTTTT. Translated, it gives CASSRLNSLSNEKLFF.

This chain connects TRBV24-1 to TRBJ1-1; 8 bases agree with TRBD1. V gave up 6 bases and J gave up 6 bases; unmatched junction bases: 14. The CDR3 covers 16 residues. The germline gives CDR1 KGHDR, CDR2 SFDVKD. The CDR3 DNA follows: TGTGCCACCAGTCTACTAGGACAGGGAGGTGACGCTGAAGCTTTCTTT. Amino acid sequence: CATSLLGQGGDAEAFF.

J is TRBJ2-5 and V is TRBV7-9; TRBD1 agrees at 7 bases. This CDR3 is built from 14 residues. Germline V lookup: CDR1 SEHNR, CDR2 FQNEAQ (reference sequence). J was trimmed by 1 base and V by 5 bases; bases with no gene match: 4. CDR3 sequence: CASSDDRVQETQYF. CDR3 coding DNA: TGTGCCAGCAGCGACGACAGGGTCCAAGAGACCCAGTACTTC.

The CDR3 spells CASSSLDRARSPLHF. The CDR3 DNA sequence: TGTGCCAGCAGTTCATTGGACAGGGCGAGGTCACCCCTCCACTTT. The genes are TRBV6-2 or TRBV6-3 and TRBJ1-6; 8 bases align to TRBD1. CDR1 and CDR2 (germline): MNHEY, SVGEGT. The CDR3 is 15 amino acids. The V segment lost 4 bases and the J segment 10 bases; nucleotides outside the gene matches: 9.

The V call is TRBV6-5, the J call TRBJ1-3; D unresolved. Germline CDR1 MNHEY, CDR2 SVGAGI. The CDR3 runs to 14 residues. Trimming took 6 bases from V and 0 from J, leaving 9 bases between them. This chain's CDR3 is CASSLEHSGNTIYF. In nucleotides, the CDR3 is TGTGCCAGCAGCCTGGAGCACTCTGGAAACACCATATATTTT.

The rearrangement uses TRBV9 and TRBJ1-5; D is possibly TRBD1 (6 bases). Trimming stripped 3 bases from V and 2 bases from J, with 15 bases between. Germline CDR1 reads SGDLS; CDR2 reads YYNGEE. This CDR3 has 16 residues. The CDR3 DNA is TGTGCCAGCAGCGAGATCTACAGGGCCGGCAATCAGCCCCAGCATTTT. Protein product: CASSEIYRAGNQPQHF.

J is TRBJ2-3 and V is TRBV7-3, with D maybe TRBD2 (6 bases). CDR3 length: 14 amino acids. Germline loops: CDR1 SGHTA, CDR2 FQGTGA. Trimming removed 2 bases from V and 5 bases from J, with 11 bases in between. The CDR3 DNA reads TGTGCCAGCAGCTTAGAGGGTAGCGGAGATACGCAGTATTTT. Translating gives CASSLEGSGDTQYF.

V gene TRBV18 combines with J gene TRBJ2-3; 13 nucleotides line up with TRBD2. Germline V lookup: CDR1 KGHSH, CDR2 LQKENI. The CDR3 is made up of 16 amino acids. J gave up 4 bases and V 3 bases, and 4 bases lay outside the gene matches. The CDR3 protein is CASSPPGLAGPDTQYF. As DNA, the CDR3 is TGTGCCAGCTCACCGCCGGGACTAGCGGGACCAGATACGCAGTATTTT.

The CDR3 region has the DNA TGTGCCAGCAGCTTACAGGGTGGGAACACCGGGGAGCTGTTTTTT. It is translated as CASSLQGGNTGELFF. This chain uses TRBV7-9 with TRBJ2-2; the D gene is possibly TRBD1 (5 bases). Trimming shortened V by 2 bases and J by 1 base, and 8 bases separated the two germline ends. The CDR3 length is 15 residues. Germline V gene lookup returns CDR1 SEHNR and CDR2 FQNEAQ (reference sequence). The whole variable domain, filled in from reference TRBV7-9 and TRBJ2-2, reads DTGVSQNPRHKITKRGQNVTFRCDPISEHNRLYWYRQTLGQGPEFLTYFQNEAQLEKSRLLSDRFSAERPKGSFSTLEIQRTEQGDSAMYLCASSLQGGNTGELFFGEGSRLTVL.

The genes are TRBV7-2 and TRBJ2-7, with 10 positions matching TRBD2. J lost 7 bases, V lost 6 bases, and 9 bases had no gene match. The CDR3 has 14 amino acids. Looked up from germline, CDR1 is SGHTA and CDR2 is FQGNSA. The CDR3, as DNA: TGTGCCAGCAGGCCTCCGGGACTAGCGAGTGAGCAGTACTTC. It specifies CASRPPGLASEQYF.

This clone has a single count. This chain connects TRBV28 to TRBJ2-6; D might be TRBD2 (5 bases). Germline assignment: CDR1 MDHEN and CDR2 SYDVKM. The length of the CDR3 is 15 residues. V was clipped by 5 bases and J by 2 bases, with 10 bases between them. CDR3 bases: TGTGCCAGCAGTCCCCCGAGGGCTGGGGCCAACGTCCTGACTTTC. Translation gives CASSPPRAGANVLTF.

This chain links TRBV19 with TRBJ2-7, with D possibly TRBD2 on 5 matching bases. CDR1 is LNHDA and CDR2 is SQIVND in the germline V gene (reference sequence). The CDR3 is 11 amino acids. V lost 4 bases and J lost 8, with 9 bases in between. The CDR3 DNA follows: TGTGCCAGTAGTACCTGGGAGAAGCAGTACTTC. This codes for CASSTWEKQYF.

The genes are TRBV18 and TRBJ2-7; 7 nucleotides agree with TRBD1. The CDR3 covers 15 residues. Germline CDR1 is KGHSH and CDR2 is LQKENI. After removal of 0 bases from V and 2 bases from J, the junction contained 4 bases not matched to a gene. This CDR3 reads CASSPPGTEPYEQYF. For the CDR3, the DNA is TGTGCCAGCTCACCACCGGGGACAGAGCCCTACGAGCAGTACTTC. Full variable domain (remainder filled in from reference TRBV18 and TRBJ2-7): NAGVMQNPRHLVRRRGQEARLRCSPMKGHSHVYWYRQLPEEGLKFMVYLQKENIIDESGMPKERFSAEFPKEGPSILRIQQVVRGDSAAYFCASSPPGTEPYEQYFGPGTRLTVT.

V and J are TRBV19 and TRBJ2-1; the match to TRBD2 covers 13 bases. CDR1 is LNHDA and CDR2 is SQIVND in the germline V gene (reference sequence). Trimming cost V 5 bases and J 7 bases; bases outside gene matches: 5. The CDR3 runs 15 residues. CDR3: CASSPGTSGMNEQFF. The DNA for the CDR3 is TGTGCCAGTAGTCCTGGGACTAGCGGGATGAATGAGCAGTTCTTC.